Included here is one TCR beta chain sequence, with context. There is no known antigen for this receptor. One base away there is no much larger clone; base qualities are not given. The CDR3 starts with the cysteine, ends with the phenylalanine, and has 14 residues. Here the CDR3 DNA is all that survives: 42 bases in frame from base 1. CDR1 and CDR2 are drawn from the germline V gene (reference sequence): MNHEY, SMNVEV. Trimming removed 5 bases from V and 4 bases from J, leaving 14 bases between the germline ends. During the collection period, no immune events, such as infections, were documented for the healthy donors. Time-dependent variance in a beta-binomial model of T-cell clone differential abundance was calibrated using healthy-donor blood repertoires as a training cohort. There were around ten healthy donors in the training cohort, of whom 3 were female and 7 were male. On average the donors were around 41 years old, and their ages spanned about 29 to 64 years. Obtained from a commercial supplier, whole blood was collected from each healthy donor at three time points set about 2 weeks apart. For immunosequencing, genomic DNA was extracted from unsorted whole blood.

The data originate from a study of identifying expanded T cells in peripheral blood (dated by TCRdb to 2018 to 2020). Regarding the complete study: Four technical replicates, made by sequencing separate aliquots from the same pool of genomic DNA, were compared pairwise. Paper-wide results and their limitations: The binomial model flagged 0.9 to 1.5 differentially abundant clones between technical replicates, compared with roughly 17 over about two weeks and approximately 19 over roughly 4 weeks. Variance in clone template counts between approximately two-week samples significantly increased with total template count across all healthy donors. The authors expected that over much longer intervals, such as months to years, biological variance in healthy repertoires might increase even further. The beta-binomial model significantly reduced the number of clones called differentially abundant and the false-positive rate across all healthy-donor time intervals.

The immunoSEQ Assay, which uses bias-controlled multiplex PCR amplification of genomic DNA, was used to profile TCRbeta CDR3 regions. In the source study's methods: To quantify the absolute abundance of each unique TCRbeta CDR3 region, the sequences were collapsed and filtered. Two models were used to test differential abundance: a binomial model (Fisher-equivalent) and a beta-binomial model that adds time-dependent variance fitted from healthy donors. Clones with fewer than 5 combined templates were removed, and differential abundance was called for clones with a Benjamini-Hochberg FDR below 0.01. The form v = (b*log(k)+a)^2 was used to model beta-binomial variance as a function of total template count across the two samples. TCRdb stores this immuneACCESS table with in-frame sequences only. Part of the clones is absent; in the studies checked, under half of the shortfall reflects unresolved V genes, and no reason is known for the rest. V and J calls and clone size are given by that table; D and trimming were obtained from the DNA. The sample table lists 110,000 or so clones, around 90% of them with a count of one. The ten largest make up 7% to 9% of the sample.

The chain is assembled from TRBV27 and TRBJ2-5; no confident D gene assignment can be made. Sequencing was done on a sample of blood. The receptor was derived from a person aged 18 to 75 in good health. CDR3 loop: CASSPLNKGETQYF. In nucleotide form, the sequence is TGTGCCAGCAGTCCGCTTAACAAGGGAGAGACCCAGTACTTC.